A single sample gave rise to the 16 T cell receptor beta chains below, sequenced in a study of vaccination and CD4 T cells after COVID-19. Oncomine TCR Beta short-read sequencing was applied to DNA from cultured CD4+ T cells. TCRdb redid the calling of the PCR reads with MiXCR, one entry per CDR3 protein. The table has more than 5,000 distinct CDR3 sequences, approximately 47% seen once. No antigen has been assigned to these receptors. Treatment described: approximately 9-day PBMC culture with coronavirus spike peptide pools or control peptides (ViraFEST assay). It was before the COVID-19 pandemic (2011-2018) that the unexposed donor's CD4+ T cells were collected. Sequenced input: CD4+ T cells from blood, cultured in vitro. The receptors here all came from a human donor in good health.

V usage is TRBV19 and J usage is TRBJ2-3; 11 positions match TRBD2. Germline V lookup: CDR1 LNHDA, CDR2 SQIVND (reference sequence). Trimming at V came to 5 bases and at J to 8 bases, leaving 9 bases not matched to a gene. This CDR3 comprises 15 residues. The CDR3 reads CASSPGLAGTSTQYF. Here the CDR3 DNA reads TGTGCCAGTAGTCCCGGACTAGCGGGTACCAGTACGCAGTATTTT.

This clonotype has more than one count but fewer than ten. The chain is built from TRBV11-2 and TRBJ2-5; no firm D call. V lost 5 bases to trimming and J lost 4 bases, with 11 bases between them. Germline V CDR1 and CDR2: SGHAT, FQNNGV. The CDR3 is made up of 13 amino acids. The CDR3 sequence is CASSLTPPETQYF. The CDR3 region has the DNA TGTGCCAGCAGCCTGACTCCCCCAGAGACCCAGTACTTC.

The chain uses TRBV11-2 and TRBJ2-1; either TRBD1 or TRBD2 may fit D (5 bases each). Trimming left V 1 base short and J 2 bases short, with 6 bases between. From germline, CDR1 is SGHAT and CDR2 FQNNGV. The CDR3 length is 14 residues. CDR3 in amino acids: CASSLAGPYNEQFF. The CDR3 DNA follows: TGTGCCAGCAGCTTAGCGGGACCCTACAATGAGCAGTTCTTC.

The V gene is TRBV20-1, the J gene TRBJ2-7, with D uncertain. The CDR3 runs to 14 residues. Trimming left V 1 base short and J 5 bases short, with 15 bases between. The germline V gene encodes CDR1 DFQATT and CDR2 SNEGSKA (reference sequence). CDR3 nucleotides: TGCAGTGCTAGAGCCCCGGTAATAAGAAACGAGCAGTACTTC. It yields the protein CSARAPVIRNEQYF.

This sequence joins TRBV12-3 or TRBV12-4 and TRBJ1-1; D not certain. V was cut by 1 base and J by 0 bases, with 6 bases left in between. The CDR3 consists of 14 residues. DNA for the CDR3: TGTGCCAGCAGTTTAGTCAAGGTGAACACTGAAGCTTTCTTT. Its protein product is CASSLVKVNTEAFF.

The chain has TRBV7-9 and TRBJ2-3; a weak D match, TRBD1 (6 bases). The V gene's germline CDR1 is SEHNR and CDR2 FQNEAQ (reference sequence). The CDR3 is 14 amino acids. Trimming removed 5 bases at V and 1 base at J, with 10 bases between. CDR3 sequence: CASSLRQGTDTQYF. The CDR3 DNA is TGTGCCAGCAGCCTTAGACAGGGCACAGATACGCAGTATTTT.

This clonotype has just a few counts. The chain's CDR3 is CASSQVLGTGLVPNQPQHF. The CDR3 DNA is TGTGCCAGCAGCCAAGTGTTAGGAACAGGGCTTGTCCCCAATCAGCCCCAGCATTTT. The chain recombines TRBV4-2 with TRBJ1-5; tentative D call: TRBD1 (6 bases). This CDR3 spans 19 amino acids. The V end was cut by 1 base, the J end by 3 bases, with 22 bases between. Per germline, CDR1 LGHNA and CDR2 YNFKEQ.

The CDR3 DNA reads as TGTGCCAGCAGCTTAGCACTAGGTGTCACAGATACGCAGTATTTT. It codes for CASSLALGVTDTQYF. The chain has TRBV7-6 and TRBJ2-3; TRBD2 is a possible D gene (5 bases). The CDR3 consists of 15 residues. In germline, CDR1 is SGHVS, CDR2 FNYEAQ. Trimming left V 0 bases short and J 2 bases short, with 9 bases between.

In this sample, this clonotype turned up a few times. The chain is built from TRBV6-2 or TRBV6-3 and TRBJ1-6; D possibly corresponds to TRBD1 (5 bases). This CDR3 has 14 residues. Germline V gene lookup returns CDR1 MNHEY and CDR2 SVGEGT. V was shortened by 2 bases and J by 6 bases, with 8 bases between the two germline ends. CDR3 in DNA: TGTGCCAGCAGTTACAAGGGGAGTAATTCACCCCTCCACTTT. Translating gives CASSYKGSNSPLHF.

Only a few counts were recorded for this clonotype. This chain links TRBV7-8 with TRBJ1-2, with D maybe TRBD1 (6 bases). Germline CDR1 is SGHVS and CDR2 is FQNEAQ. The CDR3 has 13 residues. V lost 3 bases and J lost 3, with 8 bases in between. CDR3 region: CASSLGQYYGYTF. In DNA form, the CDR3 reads TGTGCCAGCAGCTTGGGACAATACTATGGCTACACCTTC.

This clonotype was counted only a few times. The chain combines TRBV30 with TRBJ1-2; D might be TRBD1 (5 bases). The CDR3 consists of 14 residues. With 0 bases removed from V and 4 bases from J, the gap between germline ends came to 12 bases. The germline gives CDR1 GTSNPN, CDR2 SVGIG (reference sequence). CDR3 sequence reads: CAWSVSRVAYGYTF. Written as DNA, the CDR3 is TGTGCCTGGAGTGTAAGCAGGGTCGCCTATGGCTACACCTTC.

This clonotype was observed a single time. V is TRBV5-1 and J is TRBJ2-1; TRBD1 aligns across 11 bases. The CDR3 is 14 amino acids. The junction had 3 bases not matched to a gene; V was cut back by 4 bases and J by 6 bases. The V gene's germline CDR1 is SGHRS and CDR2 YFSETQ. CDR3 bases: TGCGCCAGCAGCACGGGACAGGGGGGCAATGAGCAGTTCTTC. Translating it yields CASSTGQGGNEQFF.

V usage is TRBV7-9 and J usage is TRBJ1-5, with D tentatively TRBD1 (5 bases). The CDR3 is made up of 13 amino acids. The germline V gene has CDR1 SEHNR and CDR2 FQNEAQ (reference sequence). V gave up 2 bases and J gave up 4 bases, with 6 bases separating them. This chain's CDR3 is CASSLQGNQPQHF. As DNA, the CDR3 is TGTGCCAGCAGCTTACAGGGAAATCAGCCCCAGCATTTT.

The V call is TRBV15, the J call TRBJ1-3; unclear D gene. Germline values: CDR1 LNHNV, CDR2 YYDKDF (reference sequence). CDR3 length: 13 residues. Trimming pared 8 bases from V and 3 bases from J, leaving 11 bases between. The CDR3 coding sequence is TGTGCCACCGCACGGAGCCTTGGAAACACCATATATTTT. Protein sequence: CATARSLGNTIYF.

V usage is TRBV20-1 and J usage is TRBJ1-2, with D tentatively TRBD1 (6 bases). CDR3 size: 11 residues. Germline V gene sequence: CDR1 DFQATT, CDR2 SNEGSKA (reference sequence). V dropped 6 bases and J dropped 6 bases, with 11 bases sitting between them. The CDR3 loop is CSASPGDGYTF. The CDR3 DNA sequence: TGCAGTGCCAGCCCAGGGGATGGCTACACCTTC.

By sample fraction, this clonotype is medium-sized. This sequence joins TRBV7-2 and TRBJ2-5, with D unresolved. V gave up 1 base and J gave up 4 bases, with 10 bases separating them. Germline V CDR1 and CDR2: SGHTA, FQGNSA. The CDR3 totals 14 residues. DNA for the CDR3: TGTGCCAGCAGCTTAGTAGGGCAGTTAGAGACCCAGTACTTC. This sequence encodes CASSLVGQLETQYF.